The clone carrying this T cell receptor (beta chain) was picked up a small number of times. Using its own MiXCR run on the 5' RACE reads, TCRdb lists one record per CDR3 protein. The sample has 400,000 to 550,000 distinct CDR3 sequences; about 24% are singletons. This CDR3 has 15 amino acids. The ends were cut back, 6 bases at V and 5 bases at J, with 19 bases in the middle. The data stem from a study of identical twins. A further study also used this sample, focusing on T cells expressing NK-cell markers. That work states: Each TCR beta repertoire originated in sorted T cells that were CD3+CD56+NKG2C+, CD3+CD56+NKG2C- or CD3+CD56-NKG2C+.

The chain is built from TRBV12-3 or TRBV12-4 and TRBJ1-1; possibly TRBD1 for D (6 bases). Sequenced input: CD4+ T cells sorted from blood. The TCR originated in a woman between 18 and 29 years old in good health. CDR3 protein: CASRPTTGYQTEAFF. The CDR3 DNA sequence: TGTGCCAGCAGACCCACCACAGGGTACCAAACTGAAGCTTTCTTT.